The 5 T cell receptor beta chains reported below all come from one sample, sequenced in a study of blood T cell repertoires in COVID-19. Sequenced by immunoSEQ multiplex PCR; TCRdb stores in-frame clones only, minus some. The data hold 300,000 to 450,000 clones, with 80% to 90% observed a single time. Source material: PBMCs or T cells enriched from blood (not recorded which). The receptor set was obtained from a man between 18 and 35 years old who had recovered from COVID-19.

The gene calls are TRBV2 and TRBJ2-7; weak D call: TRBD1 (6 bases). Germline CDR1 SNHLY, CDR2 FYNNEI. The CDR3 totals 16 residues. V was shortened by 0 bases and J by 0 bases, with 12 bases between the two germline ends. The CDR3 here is CASSEARDILSYEQYF. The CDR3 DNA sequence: TGTGCCAGCAGTGAAGCAAGGGACATCCTCTCCTACGAGCAGTACTTC.

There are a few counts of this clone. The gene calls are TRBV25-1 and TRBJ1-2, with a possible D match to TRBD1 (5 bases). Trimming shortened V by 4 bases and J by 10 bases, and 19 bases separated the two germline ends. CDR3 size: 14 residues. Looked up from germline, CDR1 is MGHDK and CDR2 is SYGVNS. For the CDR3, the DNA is TGTGCCAGCAGTGGTTCTACACGGTGGGGCTTCTACACCTTC. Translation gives CASSGSTRWGFYTF.

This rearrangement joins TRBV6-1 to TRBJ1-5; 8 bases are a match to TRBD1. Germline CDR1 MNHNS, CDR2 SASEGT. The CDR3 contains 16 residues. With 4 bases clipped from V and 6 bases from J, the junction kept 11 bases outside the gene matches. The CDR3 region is CASSADGQGHTQPQHF. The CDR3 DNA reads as TGTGCCAGCAGTGCCGACGGACAGGGCCATACTCAGCCCCAGCATTTT.

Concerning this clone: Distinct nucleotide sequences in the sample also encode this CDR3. The CDR3 loop is CASSQDRGDYGYTF. DNA of the CDR3: TGTGCCAGCAGCCAAGATCGAGGAGACTATGGCTACACCTTC. The V and J genes are TRBV3-1 (or the pseudogene TRBV3-2) and TRBJ1-2, with D unresolved. The CDR3 has 14 amino acids. Trimming pared 0 bases from V and 3 bases from J, leaving 8 bases between. Germline V gene lookup returns CDR1 LGHDT and CDR2 YNNKEL (reference sequence).

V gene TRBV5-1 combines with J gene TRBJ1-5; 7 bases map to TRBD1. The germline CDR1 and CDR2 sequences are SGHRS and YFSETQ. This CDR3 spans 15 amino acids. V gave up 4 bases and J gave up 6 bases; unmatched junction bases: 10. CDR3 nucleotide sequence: TGCGCCAGCAGCCTAACAGGGGAACCCACTCAGCCCCAGCATTTT. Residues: CASSLTGEPTQPQHF.